The text below deals with one T cell receptor (beta chain). Its target antigen remains unknown. No base-level quality is on record; no much larger clone is a single base apart. Patients with autoimmune disease history or receiving systemic immunosuppression were excluded from the trial. In every dose cohort, peripheral blood was drawn for TCR sequencing at baseline, cycle 4 day 1, and cycle 7 day 1. The samples were drawn from a first-in-human, open-label, multicenter phase I dose-escalation trial of ivuxolimab. Adults with locally advanced or metastatic melanoma, renal cell, hepatocellular, or head and neck squamous cell carcinoma were enrolled in the trial. CD4+ and CD8+ T cells were sorted separately from peripheral blood before TCR sequencing. For sequencing of the TCRbeta CDR3 region, genomic DNA was extracted from the sorted cells. TCRbeta CDR3 regions were sequenced using the immunoSEQ Assay. TCRdb holds this immuneACCESS table with in-frame rearrangements only. Some clones are missing; in checked studies, unresolved V genes explain under half, and the rest has no known cause. In all, the sample holds 70,000 or so clones, and 65% to 90% of those were seen once. The ten largest clones represent roughly 1.2% of the sample.

Its CDR3 holds 14 amino acids, cysteine through phenylalanine. The retained sequence is limited to the CDR3, 42 bases, with the frame set at the first base. CDR1 and CDR2 are drawn from the germline V gene: SGHTA, FQGNSA. The junction shows trimming of 5 bases on V and 1 base on J, plus 12 bases between the germline ends. The sample belongs to a study of OX40 agonist ivuxolimab in advanced cancers. Broadly, across the study: Ivuxolimab was a fully human IgG2 agonistic monoclonal antibody targeting the costimulatory receptor OX40 (CD134). Intravenous ivuxolimab was administered to patients every 2 weeks at six dose levels: 0.01, 0.1, 0.3, 1.5, 3 and 10 mg/kg. Of the roughly 51 patients in dose escalation, approximately 20 had hepatocellular carcinoma, approximately 15 had melanoma, 9 had renal cell carcinoma and 9 had head and neck cancer. In the dose-escalation cohort, approximately 83% of patients were male, and the mean age was around 60 years with a range of roughly 20 to 80. Prior anti-PD-1, anti-PD-L1 or anti-CTLA-4 therapy was permitted, and approximately 42% of dose-escalation patients had received checkpoint inhibitors. Partial responses were achieved by three dose-escalation patients, of whom one had hepatocellular carcinoma and two had cutaneous melanoma. Peripheral TCRbeta sequencing was intended to test whether TCR sequence diversity was altered and clonal T-cell expansion was caused by ivuxolimab. The paper describes the monotherapy dose-escalation part (N = 52 patients) of the phase I trial of ivuxolimab.

Results the study describes overall, beyond this receptor: Low levels of normalized T-cell clonal expansion were also seen in some patients who did not respond. Which antigens the clonally expanded peripheral T cells were specific for was not determined. At doses from 0.1 to 3.0 mg/kg, clonal expansion was seen in both CD4+ and CD8+ blood T cells between baseline and week 6. In the 0.1-3.0 mg/kg groups, partial responders had among the lowest normalized peripheral clonal expansion, particularly in CD8+ T cells. After ivuxolimab, expanded clones were on average more numerous among CD8+ T cells than among CD4+ T cells.

The receptor was isolated from an adult with an advanced solid tumor such as melanoma, head and neck, liver or kidney cancer. The sequence joins TRBV7-2 to TRBJ2-7, with no D gene named confidently. The material sequenced was CD4+ or CD8+ T cells sorted from blood, taken in a trial of the OX40 agonist ivuxolimab. The DNA reads TGTGCCAGCAGCCCTAGGCAGGAGTCCTACGAGCAGTACTTC. This is translated as CASSPRQESYEQYF.